These 8 T cell receptor beta chains were all obtained from the same sample, sequenced in a study of blood T cell repertoires in COVID-19. Profiled with immunoSEQ multiplex PCR; TCRdb holds only in-frame clones, not every one. This table has 100,000 to 150,000 clones, 65% to 90% appearing once. Sample: peripheral blood. These receptors were collected from a human donor in a cohort sampled during active COVID-19.

The table lists this clone with a few counts. The J gene is TRBJ2-3, the V gene TRBV29-1; 10 bases map to TRBD2. The CDR3 is 14 residues long. CDR1 SQVTM and CDR2 ANQGSEA come from the germline V gene. Germline trimming cut 8 bases from V and 3 bases from J; bases unmatched to any gene: 8. DNA for the CDR3: TGCAGCACCCGACTAGCGGGCTATACAGATACGCAGTATTTT. It yields the protein CSTRLAGYTDTQYF.

This chain connects TRBV28 to TRBJ1-4; the D gene is possibly TRBD1 (6 bases). The germline gives CDR1 MDHEN, CDR2 SYDVKM. The CDR3 is 15 residues long. V shed 6 bases and J shed 5 bases, with 16 bases lying between them. CDR3 protein: CASRPRGAQNEKLFF. In DNA form, the CDR3 reads TGTGCCAGCAGGCCCCGGGGGGCCCAAAATGAAAAACTGTTTTTT.

This rearrangement joins TRBV14 to TRBJ1-2; 8 nucleotides match TRBD1. The CDR3 sequence is 14 residues long. Germline V gives CDR1 SGHDN, CDR2 FVKESK. V lost 4 bases to trimming and J lost 4 bases; unmatched junction nucleotides: 5. This CDR3 reads CASSLRDRTYGYTF. The CDR3 nucleotides read TGTGCCAGCAGCCTCCGGGACAGGACCTATGGCTACACCTTC.

The chain uses TRBV21-1 and TRBJ2-7; TRBD1 is taken as the D call from the table, unchecked against the DNA. TRBV21-1 is a pseudogene locus. The CDR3 totals 17 residues. The CDR3 DNA follows: TGTGCCAGCAGCACTACCCTTCGCACAGGGGGACAGAACGAGCAGTACTTC. Residues: CASSTTLRTGGQNEQYF.

This clone was counted a single time. The V gene is TRBV10-3, the J gene TRBJ2-7; 7 bases are shared with TRBD1. In germline, CDR1 is ENHRY, CDR2 SYGVKD. The V gene end was trimmed by 4 bases and the J gene end by 5 bases; junction bases not matched to a gene: 8. The CDR3 loop spans 14 amino acids. The CDR3 spells CAISATGMGDEQYF. CDR3 nucleotide sequence: TGTGCCATCAGTGCGACAGGGATGGGAGACGAGCAGTACTTC.

This clone was picked up a small number of times. The chain carries TRBV4-1 and TRBJ2-7; no clear D. CDR1 is MGHRA and CDR2 is YSYEKL in the germline V gene. V lost 1 base and J lost 0, with 7 bases in between. This CDR3 has 14 amino acids. The CDR3: CASSQGAVSYEQYF. CDR3 bases: TGCGCCAGCAGCCAAGGGGCAGTCTCCTACGAGCAGTACTTC.

For this clone: At the DNA level, this CDR3 is encoded by other sequences in the same sample as well. The rearrangement joins TRBV18 to TRBJ2-2; 9 bases line up with TRBD1. Unmatched junction bases numbered 1, after V lost 3 bases and J lost 2 bases. This CDR3 contains 15 residues. Germline V gives CDR1 KGHSH, CDR2 LQKENI. CDR3 residues: CASSPGQGNTGELFF. CDR3 coding DNA: TGTGCCAGCTCACCGGGACAGGGAAACACCGGGGAGCTGTTTTTT.

The chain carries TRBV7-9 and TRBJ1-5, with TRBD1 as a possible D gene (5 bases). The CDR3 is 15 amino acids. Trimming took off 4 bases at V and 4 bases at J, with 14 bases between the two ends. The germline CDR1 and CDR2 sequences are SEHNR and FQNEAQ (reference sequence). The CDR3 here is CASSSSLGGNQPQHF. The CDR3 DNA is TGTGCCAGCAGCTCCTCATTGGGGGGGAATCAGCCCCAGCATTTT.